The sequence of this T cell receptor (beta chain) was determined in a study of T cell responses to AZD1222 COVID-19 vaccine. Study observations and caveats: Only a handful of people who got AZD1222 tested seropositive at baseline. Donors were chiefly white British, with a greater number of females, and clonal diversity was perhaps underestimated. No day 14 peak samples; only post-peak repertoires were characterized. Compared with day 0, the breadth and depth of the Spike-specific TCR repertoire rose significantly after two doses of AZD1222.

Germline values: CDR1 SGDLS, CDR2 YYNGEE. V lost 0 bases, J lost 4 bases, and 2 bases stayed unmatched. This CDR3 is 14 amino acids long. Method: immunoSEQ multiplex PCR; TCRdb's copy keeps in-frame clones and lacks some. The sample has around 110,000 clones; about 92% are singletons. Note on this clone: Its antigen is undetermined.

The source was peripheral blood, collected on day 0 of AZD1222 vaccination. This TCR was recovered from an adult in good health. This chain connects TRBV9 to TRBJ2-7; 9 bases are shared with TRBD1. The CDR3 DNA reads TGTGCCAGCAGCGTAGGACAGGGGGATTACGAGCAGTACTTC. Translated, it gives CASSVGQGDYEQYF.